The source of this TCR beta chain is a study of cytomegalovirus exposure and HLA in healthy donors. The CDR3 spans 15 residues. The V segment lost 0 bases and the J segment 2 bases; nucleotides outside the gene matches: 3. Looked up from germline, CDR1 is WNHNN and CDR2 is SYGVQD (reference sequence). The PCR made use of 60 Vbeta and 13 Jbeta primers. Measured with immunoSEQ multiplex PCR; TCRdb has only the in-frame clones, and not every one. The sample has 150,000 or so clones, 80% seen once. Sequenced material: PBMCs. This receptor was identified in a woman aged 40 to 50 in good health and CMV-seronegative. V and J are TRBV10-1 and TRBJ2-7, with 8 bases matching TRBD1. CDR3 protein: CASSESWTGPYEQYF. The CDR3 nucleotides are TGCGCCAGCAGTGAGTCGTGGACAGGGCCCTACGAGCAGTACTTC.